These T cell receptor beta chains were read from a single sample in a study of T cells in Graves' hyperthyroidism and ophthalmopathy. TCRdb reanalysed the multiplex PCR reads using MiXCR and keeps one entry per CDR3 protein. The sample records 450,000 to 600,000 distinct CDR3 sequences, 15% to 20% being singletons. Sequenced input: blood. The source is a man between 35 and 55 years old with Graves' ophthalmopathy. The CDR3 runs from the conserved cysteine through the conserved F or W. D genes are given only for firm matches. Only some rows state a clone size, as once, few, many or a class for expanded clones.

V	size	D	J	CDR3	DNA
TRBV3-1	.	TRBD2	TRBJ2-2	CASNSGLNTGELFF	TGTGCCAGCAATAGCGGGTTGAACACCGGGGAGCTGTTTTTT
TRBV20-1	.	TRBD1	TRBJ1-2	CSARDTRGRRYGYTF	TGCAGTGCTAGAGATACTAGGGGGCGGCGATATGGCTACACCTTC
TRBV10-3	.	.	TRBJ1-4	CAISGQFNEKLFF	TGTGCCATCAGCGGGCAGTTCAATGAAAAACTGTTTTTT
TRBV4-1	.	.	TRBJ1-3	CASSHRTGGNTIYF	TGCGCCAGCAGCCACCGCACAGGGGGAAACACCATATATTTT
TRBV19	.	.	TRBJ1-5	CASSIGSPSGEGNQPQHF	TGTGCCAGTAGTATAGGATCCCCATCAGGGGAGGGCAATCAGCCCCAGCATTTT
TRBV4-1	.	.	TRBJ2-1	CASSQDSGDNEQFF	TGCGCCAGCAGCCAAGATTCCGGTGACAATGAGCAGTTCTTC
TRBV12-3/TRBV12-4	many	TRBD1	TRBJ1-2	CASRWDRGPTYGYTF	TGTGCCAGCAGATGGGACAGGGGACCCACCTATGGCTACACCTTC
TRBV7-3	many	.	TRBJ2-2	CASTKDPYTAGELFF	TGTGCCAGCACCAAGGACCCATACACGGCCGGGGAGCTGTTTTTT
TRBV5-6	few	.	TRBJ1-1	CASSLTSKAHAFF	TGTGCCAGCAGCCTGACCTCGAAGGCCCATGCTTTCTTT
TRBV4-1	.	.	TRBJ2-7	CASSQDGDEQYF	TGCGCCAGCAGCCAAGATGGGGACGAGCAGTACTTC
TRBV10-3	.	.	TRBJ2-5	CAISPGGQETQYF	TGTGCCATCAGCCCCGGAGGCCAAGAGACCCAGTACTTC
TRBV2	many	.	TRBJ2-2	CASRDQGPGELFF	TGTGCCAGCAGGGATCAGGGTCCCGGGGAGCTGTTTTTT
TRBV29-1	few	TRBD2	TRBJ2-5	CSVEGGSGKGQETQYF	TGCAGCGTTGAAGGGGGCAGCGGGAAGGGACAAGAGACCCAGTACTTC
TRBV5-4	few	.	TRBJ1-2	CASSLANRGRDKRYGYTF	TGTGCCAGCAGCTTGGCCAATAGAGGCAGGGACAAGAGGTATGGCTACACCTTC
TRBV6-1	.	.	TRBJ1-3	CASAYEGVTGNTIYF	TGTGCCAGCGCCTACGAGGGGGTCACTGGAAACACCATATATTTT
TRBV14	.	TRBD1	TRBJ1-6	CASSHLTGGGYSPLHF	TGTGCCAGCAGCCATCTCACAGGGGGCGGCTATTCACCCCTCCACTTT
TRBV12-3/TRBV12-4	.	.	TRBJ2-2	CASRAGGGGTGELFF	TGTGCCAGCAGAGCAGGGGGGGGTGGCACCGGGGAGCTGTTTTTT
TRBV6-1	.	.	TRBJ2-2	CASSESSTGELFF	TGTGCCAGCAGTGAAAGTTCCACCGGGGAGCTGTTTTTT
TRBV2	.	TRBD2	TRBJ2-5	CASSRRGAQETQYF	TGTGCCAGCAGTCGGCGGGGGGCCCAAGAGACCCAGTACTTC
TRBV29-1	.	.	TRBJ1-6	CSVQENAFGSPLHF	TGCAGCGTCCAAGAGAACGCTTTCGGGTCACCCCTCCACTTT
TRBV4-1	once	.	TRBJ1-2	CASSQGGGTYGYTF	TGCGCCAGCAGCCAAGGGGGAGGGACCTATGGCTACACCTTC
TRBV28	many	.	TRBJ2-1	CAARTGTTSYNEQFF	TGTGCCGCCAGAACCGGGACAACCTCCTACAATGAGCAGTTCTTC
TRBV7-2	many	TRBD2	TRBJ2-1	CASSITRLAAYNEQFF	TGTGCCAGCAGCATAACACGACTAGCGGCCTACAATGAGCAGTTCTTC
TRBV2	many	.	TRBJ1-2	CASSLNLEGYGYTF	TGTGCCAGCAGCCTAAACCTCGAGGGGTATGGCTACACCTTC
TRBV12-3/TRBV12-4	.	TRBD1	TRBJ2-1	CASSPGQYNEQFF	TGTGCCAGCAGTCCGGGACAGTACAATGAGCAGTTCTTC
TRBV27	many	TRBD1	TRBJ2-7	CASSPTGVRYEQYF	TGTGCCAGCAGCCCGACAGGGGTGCGCTACGAGCAGTACTTC
TRBV9	many	.	TRBJ2-5	CASSVAGEETQYF	TGTGCCAGCAGCGTAGCGGGAGAAGAGACCCAGTACTTC
TRBV20-1	.	TRBD2	TRBJ2-3	CSADSSGRSGTDTQYF	TGCAGTGCCGACTCTAGCGGGAGGTCCGGCACAGATACGCAGTATTTT
TRBV19	few	.	TRBJ1-6	CASSIGYGSYNSPLHF	TGTGCCAGTAGTATCGGATACGGCTCCTATAATTCACCCCTCCACTTT
TRBV2	many	.	TRBJ2-1	CASSGPTALEQFF	TGTGCCAGCAGCGGACCAACAGCGCTAGAGCAGTTCTTC
TRBV6-2/TRBV6-3	few	.	TRBJ1-1	CASSPRPGHGNTEAFF	TGTGCCAGCAGCCCCCGACCGGGCCATGGGAACACTGAAGCTTTCTTT
TRBV2	many	TRBD1	TRBJ2-7	CASRAGTGSYEQYF	TGTGCCAGCAGGGCCGGGACAGGGTCCTACGAGCAGTACTTC
TRBV5-6	many	.	TRBJ2-1	CASSSRSVSYNEQFF	TGTGCCAGCAGCTCAAGATCAGTCTCCTACAATGAGCAGTTCTTC
TRBV15	few	TRBD1	TRBJ1-1	CATSRWTGVNEAFF	TGTGCCACCAGCAGATGGACAGGGGTAAATGAAGCTTTCTTT
TRBV5-1	.	TRBD2	TRBJ2-1	CASSTRTSGGNNEQFF	TGCGCCAGCAGCACCAGGACTAGCGGGGGCAACAATGAGCAGTTCTTC
TRBV4-1	few	.	TRBJ2-5	CASSQGLGETQYF	TGCGCCAGCAGCCAAGGACTGGGAGAGACTCAGTACTTC
TRBV28	.	.	TRBJ1-3	CASTKGVSAGNTIYF	TGTGCCAGCACCAAAGGGGTTTCCGCTGGAAACACCATATATTTT
TRBV6-2/TRBV6-3	.	TRBD1	TRBJ2-1	CASSSITGGSNNEQFF	TGTGCCAGCAGTTCCATAACAGGGGGTAGTAACAATGAGCAGTTCTTC
TRBV28	few	.	TRBJ1-1	CASSRQFANTEAFF	TGTGCCAGCAGTCGACAGTTTGCGAACACTGAAGCTTTCTTT
TRBV7-3	.	.	TRBJ2-1	CASSLIQGRNNEQFF	TGTGCCAGCAGCTTAATACAGGGGAGGAACAATGAGCAGTTCTTC
TRBV30	few	.	TRBJ1-1	CAWSGREGRNTEAFF	TGTGCCTGGAGCGGCAGGGAGGGGAGGAACACTGAAGCTTTCTTT
TRBV6-1	.	TRBD1	TRBJ1-3	CASSEHRGTGNTIYF	TGTGCCAGCAGTGAACACAGGGGGACTGGAAACACCATATATTTT
TRBV20-1	few	TRBD1	TRBJ2-1	CSATETGMGEQFF	TGCAGTGCTACGGAGACAGGGATGGGTGAGCAGTTCTTC
TRBV7-9	few	.	TRBJ1-2	CASSFAQDYGYTF	TGTGCCAGCAGCTTTGCACAGGACTATGGCTACACCTTC
TRBV2	few	.	TRBJ1-6	CASSEKTGNDSPLHF	TGTGCCAGCAGTGAAAAAACAGGGAATGATTCACCCCTCCACTTT
TRBV6-4	.	.	TRBJ1-2	CASSPGGGVYGYTF	TGTGCCAGCAGTCCCGGCGGAGGAGTCTATGGCTACACCTTC